This T cell receptor (beta chain) is drawn from a study of blood T cell repertoires in COVID-19. Study summary: PBMCs, B-cell-depleted T cells, or T cells provided the cDNA or gDNA that made up the material.

Clones were read by immunoSEQ multiplex PCR, and TCRdb kept only the in-frame ones, dropping some. The top ten clones hold under 2.5% of a sample with around 230,000 clones, around 83% of them seen once. Germline CDR1 SNHLY, CDR2 FYNNEI. The length of the CDR3 is 10 residues. V gave up 7 bases and J gave up 8 bases, with 6 bases separating them. Sequenced sample: peripheral blood. This TCR was sampled from a middle-aged man who had recovered from COVID-19. This chain connects TRBV2 to TRBJ1-3; the D is unclear. CDR3 nucleotides: TGTGCCAGCATCGGGGACACCATATATTTT. Translating gives CASIGDTIYF.